The clone carrying this T cell receptor delta chain has at least ten counts. For this DNA, TCRdb reports the protein of a much larger clone, which diverges at residue 9, most likely from a read error; the protein presented here is translated directly from the DNA. The V end lost 1 base, the J end lost 5 bases, and 20 bases lay between the germline ends. Germline assignment: CDR1 TSWWSYY and CDR2 QGS. This CDR3 comprises 17 residues. The source of the sample is a study of γδ T cells in repeated Plasmodium falciparum infection. TCRdb reprocessed the multiplex PCR reads using CATT. Of 75,000 to 95,000 delta-chain clones in the sample, approximately 0.92% were seen once. Gammadelta T cells were flow-sorted from PBMC into Vgamma9/Vdelta2+ and Vdelta2-negative populations for bulk analysis.

This chain uses TRDV1 with TRDJ1; the D gene could be TRDD2 or TRDD3 (5 bases each). The sequenced sample was gamma-delta T cells from blood. The sequence came from a pool of human donors (malaria-infected and uninfected, not separated). The CDR3, as DNA: TGTGCTCTTGGGGAACGCCTCTTCCCCCGGGGAGAAGATAAACTCATCTTT. Protein sequence: CALGERLFPRGEDKLIF.